The 29 T cell receptor beta chains reported below all come from one sample, sequenced in a study of identical twins. TCRdb redid the calling of the 5' RACE reads with MiXCR, one entry per CDR3 protein. Of roughly 690,000 distinct CDR3 sequences listed, 5.5% to 6.5% are singletons. The sequenced sample consisted of naive T cells sorted from blood. The receptors shown here come from a man younger than 35 in good health.

This clonotype was seen a handful of times. This chain joins TRBV6-2 or TRBV6-3 and TRBJ2-3; D unresolved. Germline V gene data show CDR1 as MNHEY and CDR2 as SVGEGT. V was cut by 2 bases and J by 5 bases, with 14 bases left in between. The CDR3 runs to 15 residues. CDR3 sequence: CASSYMGGKIDTQYF. CDR3 bases: TGTGCCAGCAGTTACATGGGCGGAAAGATAGATACGCAGTATTTT.

This clonotype occurred many times. The rearrangement uses TRBV29-1 and TRBJ2-5; D is unresolved. Trimming removed 6 bases at V and 0 bases at J, with 8 bases between. In germline, CDR1 is SQVTM, CDR2 ANQGSEA. The CDR3 loop spans 12 amino acids. CDR3 loop: CSVVSYQETQYF. CDR3 DNA: TGCAGCGTAGTTTCGTACCAAGAGACCCAGTACTTC.

This clonotype was detected many times. The chain joins TRBV6-5 to TRBJ2-5; D uncertain. The CDR3 consists of 12 residues. Germline assignment: CDR1 MNHEY and CDR2 SVGAGI. Trimming shortened V by 5 bases and J by 5 bases, and 9 bases separated the two germline ends. The CDR3 DNA follows: TGTGCCAGCAGTCGCCTTCAGGAGACCCAGTACTTC. It is translated as CASSRLQETQYF.

This clonotype has a count of ten or more. The CDR3 protein is CSARDSVGTEAFF. The CDR3 coding sequence is TGCAGTGCTAGAGATTCCGTGGGCACTGAAGCTTTCTTT. The chain joins TRBV20-1 to TRBJ1-1; D remains unclear. The CDR3 sequence is 13 residues long. Germline V gene lookup returns CDR1 DFQATT and CDR2 SNEGSKA (reference sequence). V lost 0 bases and J 4 bases, leaving 9 bases between the germline ends.

This clonotype came up many times. The rearrangement uses TRBV7-9 and TRBJ2-7; tentative D call: TRBD2 (6 bases). With 6 bases removed from V and 3 bases from J, the gap between germline ends came to 18 bases. This CDR3 spans 15 amino acids. CDR1 and CDR2 from the germline V gene are SEHNR and FQNEAQ (reference sequence). The CDR3 nucleotides are TGTGCCAGCAGACCACTAGCTGACTACCACTACGAGCAGTACTTC. This translates into CASRPLADYHYEQYF. Drawing the rest from reference TRBV7-9 and TRBJ2-7, the complete variable domain is DTGVSQNPRHKITKRGQNVTFRCDPISEHNRLYWYRQTLGQGPEFLTYFQNEAQLEKSRLLSDRFSAERPKGSFSTLEIQRTEQGDSAMYLCASRPLADYHYEQYFGPGTRLTVT.

This clonotype was recorded many times. This chain joins TRBV7-9 and TRBJ1-5; D uncertain. CDR1 SEHNR and CDR2 FQNEAQ come from the germline V gene (reference sequence). Trimming removed 1 base at V and 6 bases at J, with 13 bases between. This CDR3 has 15 residues. The CDR3 DNA reads TGTGCCAGCAGCTTAGACGAAGGGATCGGTCAGCCCCAGCATTTT. This gives the protein CASSLDEGIGQPQHF. The whole variable domain, filled in from reference TRBV7-9 and TRBJ1-5, reads DTGVSQNPRHKITKRGQNVTFRCDPISEHNRLYWYRQTLGQGPEFLTYFQNEAQLEKSRLLSDRFSAERPKGSFSTLEIQRTEQGDSAMYLCASSLDEGIGQPQHFGDGTRLSIL.

This clonotype appeared many times. The rearrangement links TRBV5-1 to TRBJ2-2, with D possibly matching TRBD1 (5 bases). This CDR3 is built from 14 residues. V was cut by 6 bases and J by 0 bases, with 9 bases left in between. Germline V gene sequence: CDR1 SGHRS, CDR2 YFSETQ. CDR3 amino acids: CASTSDTNTGELFF. CDR3 coding DNA: TGCGCCAGCACCTCGGACACGAACACCGGGGAGCTGTTTTTT.

This clonotype was counted at least ten times. This chain joins TRBV12-3 or TRBV12-4 and TRBJ2-3; TRBD1 might be the D (6 bases). V was shortened by 8 bases and J by 0 bases, with 12 bases between the two germline ends. This CDR3 comprises 14 residues. The CDR3 reads CASAMGASTDTQYF. CDR3 DNA sequence: TGTGCCAGCGCTATGGGGGCTAGCACAGATACGCAGTATTTT.

This clonotype was counted many times. J is TRBJ2-1 and V is TRBV12-3 or TRBV12-4; D not resolved. Trimming removed 3 bases from V and 7 bases from J, with 16 bases in between. The CDR3 loop spans 15 amino acids. CDR3 coding DNA: TGTGCCAGCAGTTTCCCCAACGAGAATTTAAATGAGCAGTTCTTC. Translating gives CASSFPNENLNEQFF.

This clonotype was counted many times. The V call is TRBV12-3 or TRBV12-4, the J call TRBJ2-5; TRBD1 agrees at 8 bases. V lost 3 bases to trimming and J lost 4 bases; unmatched junction nucleotides: 10. The CDR3 length is 16 residues. For the CDR3, the DNA is TGTGCCAGCAGTTTTGGACAGGGATCCTTGGGAGAGACCCAGTACTTC. Its protein product is CASSFGQGSLGETQYF.

This chain uses TRBV5-5 with TRBJ2-7; D is perhaps TRBD1 (8 bases). Germline lookup yields CDR1 SGHKS and CDR2 YYEKEE (reference sequence). Trimming shortened V by 3 bases and J by 4 bases, and 23 bases separated the two germline ends. The CDR3 sequence is 17 residues long. The CDR3 reads CASSWGGALTGAYEQYV. CDR3 bases: TGTGCCAGCAGCTGGGGGGGGGCCTTGACAGGGGCTTACGAGCAGTACGTC.

This clonotype was detected a few times. The chain has TRBV4-2 and TRBJ2-2; 11 nucleotides agree with TRBD1. In germline, CDR1 is LGHNA, CDR2 YNFKEQ. CDR3 length: 16 amino acids. V gave up 4 bases and J gave up 4 bases; unmatched junction bases: 5. CDR3 sequence reads: CASSPRGQGATGELFF. The DNA for the CDR3 is TGTGCCAGCAGCCCGCGAGGACAGGGGGCCACCGGGGAGCTGTTTTTT.

This clonotype occurred many times. This chain links TRBV28 with TRBJ2-7; 7 nucleotides match TRBD1. Germline V CDR1 and CDR2: MDHEN, SYDVKM. CDR3 size: 14 residues. V lost 10 bases and J lost 5; bases outside the gene matches: 14. CDR3 nucleotides: TGTGCCACCCTACCGACAGGGATGTTCGACGAGCAGTACTTC. As protein: CATLPTGMFDEQYF.

The chain carries TRBV19 and TRBJ2-2, with D tentatively TRBD2 (6 bases). V was shortened by 4 bases and J by 2 bases, with 11 bases between the two germline ends. The length of the CDR3 is 15 residues. The V gene's germline CDR1 is LNHDA and CDR2 SQIVND (reference sequence). CDR3 DNA sequence: TGTGCCAGTAGTAAACCGGGAGTAAACACCGGGGAGCTGTTTTTT. This sequence encodes CASSKPGVNTGELFF.

This clonotype was observed at least ten times. The CDR3 DNA is TGTGCCAGCAGCTTCCAAGGGACAGGGGGCTACGAGCAGTACTTC. Translated, it gives CASSFQGTGGYEQYF. The V gene is TRBV5-6, the J gene TRBJ2-7; 11 nucleotides line up with TRBD1. V was clipped by 2 bases and J by 3 bases; unmatched bases: 4. The length of the CDR3 is 15 residues. CDR1 is SGHDT, CDR2 YYEEEE, per germline.

This clonotype was seen repeatedly, ten times or more. The genes are TRBV20-1 and TRBJ2-1; no definite D call. V shed 6 bases and J shed 0 bases, with 12 bases lying between them. Germline V gene sequence: CDR1 DFQATT, CDR2 SNEGSKA (reference sequence). The CDR3 covers 14 residues. The CDR3 reads CSARRRSSYNEQFF. CDR3 nucleotide sequence: TGCAGTGCGAGACGAAGGAGCTCCTACAATGAGCAGTTCTTC.

V is TRBV20-1 and J is TRBJ1-3; TRBD1 matches at 7 bases. CDR1 is DFQATT, CDR2 SNEGSKA, per germline (reference sequence). V was clipped by 3 bases and J by 1 base; unmatched bases: 6. The CDR3 consists of 15 residues. The CDR3 sequence is CSASFQGGSGNTIYF. In nucleotides, the CDR3 is TGCAGTGCTAGTTTTCAGGGGGGTTCTGGAAACACCATATATTTT.

This clonotype showed up many times. V usage is TRBV4-3 and J usage is TRBJ1-3; D call uncertain. The V gene's germline CDR1 is LGHNA and CDR2 YSLEER. Trimming pared 0 bases from V and 8 bases from J, leaving 17 bases between. The CDR3 has 16 amino acids. The CDR3 DNA reads as TGCGCCAGCAGCCAAGATTCCGGGCGGGCCGGGGACACCATATATTTT. It translates to CASSQDSGRAGDTIYF.

This clonotype was found many times. V is TRBV29-1 and J is TRBJ2-1, with TRBD1 as a possible D gene (6 bases). V lost 3 bases and J lost 0, with 15 bases in between. This CDR3 has 16 amino acids. Germline values: CDR1 SQVTM, CDR2 ANQGSEA. The chain's CDR3 is CSVEGNTGSSYNEQFF. The CDR3, as DNA: TGCAGCGTTGAGGGGAATACAGGGAGCTCCTACAATGAGCAGTTCTTC.

This clonotype was picked up a small number of times. This sequence joins TRBV3-1 and TRBJ2-1; D might be TRBD2 (5 bases). The CDR3 loop spans 17 amino acids. Trimming shortened V by 1 base and J by 0 bases, and 13 bases separated the two germline ends. From germline, CDR1 is LGHDT and CDR2 YNNKEL (reference sequence). The chain's CDR3 is CASSQGRSVSSYNEQFF. As DNA, the CDR3 is TGTGCCAGCAGCCAAGGTCGTAGCGTATCCTCCTACAATGAGCAGTTCTTC.

This clonotype has a single count. The gene calls are TRBV3-1 and TRBJ2-5; 12 bases are shared with TRBD2. The CDR3 runs 16 residues. J lost 4 bases, V lost 4 bases, and 7 bases had no gene match. CDR1 is LGHDT, CDR2 YNNKEL, per germline (reference sequence). The CDR3, as DNA: TGTGCCAGCAGCCCACCTAGCGGGAGGGCCGCAGAGACCCAGTACTTC. Translated: CASSPPSGRAAETQYF.

This clonotype was counted at least ten times. The gene calls are TRBV12-3 or TRBV12-4 and TRBJ1-5; D might be TRBD1 (5 bases). The length of the CDR3 is 13 residues. With 2 bases removed from V and 9 bases from J, the gap between germline ends came to 11 bases. CDR3 sequence: CASSLQDIRPQHF. The DNA for the CDR3 is TGTGCCAGCAGTTTACAGGACATTCGGCCCCAGCATTTT.

This clonotype was seen ten or more times. The chain employs TRBV7-9 and TRBJ1-5, with 7 bases identical to TRBD1. CDR3 length equals 15 residues. The germline V gene has CDR1 SEHNR and CDR2 FQNEAQ (reference sequence). V lost 1 base to trimming and J lost 1 base; unmatched junction nucleotides: 1. The CDR3 is CASSLEGASNQPQHF. The CDR3 DNA sequence: TGTGCCAGCAGCTTAGAGGGGGCCAGCAATCAGCCCCAGCATTTT.

This clonotype was seen only a few times. The rearrangement links TRBV18 to TRBJ2-7; 8 nucleotides agree with TRBD2. Looked up from germline, CDR1 is KGHSH and CDR2 is LQKENI. J lost 4 bases, V lost 4 bases, and 18 bases had no gene match. CDR3 length: 18 amino acids. CDR3 residues: CASSRGRAGGPRDYEQYF. CDR3 bases: TGTGCCAGCTCACGTGGCCGCGCGGGAGGCCCTCGTGATTACGAGCAGTACTTC.

This clonotype was seen ten or more times. The V and J genes are TRBV20-1 and TRBJ2-1; no reliable D call. Germline V gene lookup returns CDR1 DFQATT and CDR2 SNEGSKA (reference sequence). V was shortened by 0 bases and J by 4 bases, with 16 bases between the two germline ends. There are 16 residues in the CDR3. The CDR3 DNA is TGCAGTGCTAGAGATCTTGAGGAAACAAGATACAATGAGCAGTTCTTC. It encodes CSARDLEETRYNEQFF.

This clonotype was counted at least ten times. V and J are TRBV6-1 and TRBJ2-1; 7 nucleotides line up with TRBD2. In germline, CDR1 is MNHNS, CDR2 SASEGT. J was trimmed by 9 bases and V by 7 bases; bases with no gene match: 18. The CDR3 length is 16 residues. The CDR3 spells CASNRAGADTHVEQFF. For the CDR3, the DNA is TGTGCCAGCAACCGCGCGGGAGCGGACACCCACGTTGAGCAGTTCTTC.

This clonotype occurred a few times. The chain has TRBV2 and TRBJ2-4, with 11 bases matching TRBD2. V gave up 6 bases and J gave up 0 bases; unmatched junction bases: 4. CDR1 and CDR2 (germline): SNHLY, FYNNEI. The CDR3 length is 16 residues. CDR3 sequence: CASSELAGGAKNIQYF. Here the CDR3 DNA reads TGTGCCAGCAGCGAGCTAGCGGGAGGAGCCAAAAACATTCAGTACTTC.

The count of this clonotype is one. Likely a read error: the CDR3 ends without its conserved phenylalanine or tryptophan. The chain combines TRBV11-1 with TRBJ1-1; D perhaps matches TRBD1 (6 bases). V gave up 2 bases and J gave up 2 bases, with 12 bases separating them. The CDR3 runs to 15 residues. Germline assignment: CDR1 SGHAT and CDR2 FQDESV (reference sequence). CDR3 sequence reads: CASSLRQALNTEAFS. DNA for the CDR3: TGTGCCAGCAGCTTAAGACAGGCCCTTAACACTGAAGCTTTCTCT.

This clonotype was counted many times. This chain uses TRBV20-1 with TRBJ2-2, with a weak D call TRBD2 (6 bases). CDR3 size: 18 residues. Trimming removed 4 bases from V and 6 bases from J, with 27 bases in between. Germline assignment: CDR1 DFQATT and CDR2 SNEGSKA (reference sequence). The CDR3 is CSATRGKTSNPLSGELFF. In DNA, the CDR3 is TGCAGTGCTACACGGGGAAAGACTAGTAACCCTTTGTCCGGGGAGCTGTTTTTT.